A single sample gave rise to the 17 T cell receptor beta chains below, sequenced in a study of monozygotic twins with inflammatory bowel disease. TCRdb reprocessed the 5' RACE reads and stores each CDR3 protein as one record, lacking DNA. The sample table sets out over 200,000 distinct CDR3 sequences. The sequenced sample was blood. The origin of the receptors is a human donor with ulcerative colitis or Crohn's disease, or a healthy co-twin of an affected twin (not recorded which).

CDR3 residues: CASTGTSGYDEQFF. V usage is TRBV5-1 and J usage is TRBJ2-1; TCRdb designates TRBD2, a call that cannot be tested without DNA. Germline CDR1 reads SGHRS; CDR2 reads YFSETQ. This CDR3 region has 14 residues.

This rearrangement joins TRBV5-6 to TRBJ2-1; without DNA, the TCRdb call of TRBD2 cannot be checked. The CDR3 loop spans 16 amino acids. Germline V lookup: CDR1 SGHDT, CDR2 YYEEEE. The CDR3 region is CASSLAAASGGDEQFF. Together with reference TRBV5-6 and TRBJ2-1, the CDR3 gives the full variable domain: DAGVTQSPTHLIKTRGQQVTLRCSPKSGHDTVSWYQQALGQGPQFIFQYYEEEERQRGNFPDRFSGHQFPNYSSELNVNALLLGDSALYLCASSLAAASGGDEQFFGPGTRLTVL.

The V and J genes are TRBV10-2 and TRBJ2-1; TCRdb returns TRBD2, unconfirmable since there is no DNA. Germline V gene data show CDR1 as WSHSY and CDR2 as SAAADI. CDR3 size: 15 residues. This CDR3 is CASSEGTSGGDEQFF.

The rearrangement uses TRBV9 and TRBJ1-2; TCRdb calls TRBD1, which cannot be checked without DNA. Per germline, CDR1 SGDLS and CDR2 YYNGEE. The CDR3 has 15 residues. This chain's CDR3 is CASSVVSGGVDGYTF.

The chain has TRBV4-1 and TRBJ2-1; TCRdb's D call, TRBD1, is unchecked because there is no DNA. Germline CDR1 and CDR2: MGHRA and YSYEKL. This CDR3 region has 16 residues. The chain's CDR3 is CASSQDADRDYNEQFF.

The gene calls are TRBV20-1 and TRBJ1-2. The CDR3 runs to 13 residues. Germline CDR1 and CDR2: DFQATT and SNEGSKA (reference sequence). The chain's CDR3 is CSARIFGNYGYTF.

This chain joins TRBV19 and TRBJ2-7; TCRdb returns TRBD1, unconfirmable since there is no DNA. The germline CDR1 and CDR2 sequences are LNHDA and SQIVND (reference sequence). This CDR3 contains 13 residues. The CDR3 reads CASAGTGGDEQYF.

V is TRBV24-1 and J is TRBJ1-1. The germline V gene has CDR1 KGHDR and CDR2 SFDVKD. The length of the CDR3 is 15 residues. The CDR3 is CATSATRRGATEAFF.

The J gene is TRBJ1-4, the V gene TRBV12-3 or TRBV12-4; TCRdb picks TRBD1, but there is no DNA to check that call. The CDR3 loop spans 16 amino acids. The CDR3 loop is CASSLVGHLGDEKLFF.

The chain joins TRBV20-1 to TRBJ2-7; TCRdb picks TRBD1, but there is no DNA to check that call. This CDR3 contains 13 residues. Germline CDR1 reads DFQATT; CDR2 reads SNEGSKA (reference sequence). The CDR3 loop reads CSAVTGPQYEQYF.

The chain joins TRBV5-1 to TRBJ2-1; TCRdb proposes TRBD1, but this gene call is untestable without DNA. Germline V CDR1 and CDR2: SGHRS, YFSETQ. The CDR3 totals 16 residues. Here the CDR3 reads CASSLGGASSYNEQFF.

This rearrangement joins TRBV2 to TRBJ2-7; TCRdb proposes TRBD1, but this gene call is untestable without DNA. This CDR3 is 12 amino acids long. The germline V gene encodes CDR1 SNHLY and CDR2 FYNNEI. This CDR3 is CASGRSPYEQYF.

The chain recombines TRBV12-3 or TRBV12-4 with TRBJ2-1. The CDR3 totals 12 residues. CDR3 sequence reads: CASSFSSHEQFF.

This rearrangement joins TRBV20-1 to TRBJ1-1. Germline-derived CDR1 and CDR2 are DFQATT and SNEGSKA (reference sequence). The CDR3 length is 14 residues. This chain's CDR3 is CSARLTTGVAEAFF.

The chain couples TRBV5-1 to TRBJ2-7; checking the TCRdb D call of TRBD1 is not possible without DNA. The CDR3 runs to 14 residues. CDR1 and CDR2 (germline): SGHRS, YFSETQ. CDR3 loop: CASSLLGQIGEQYF. Full variable domain (missing parts from reference TRBV5-1 and TRBJ2-7): KAGVTQTPRYLIKTRGQQVTLSCSPISGHRSVSWYQQTPGQGLQFLFEYFSETQRNKGNFPGRFSGRQFSNSRSEMNVSTLELGDSALYLCASSLLGQIGEQYFGPGTRLTVT.

This rearrangement joins TRBV7-8 to TRBJ1-3; TCRdb gives TRBD1 as the D gene, but with no DNA this cannot be confirmed. The length of the CDR3 is 16 residues. The V gene's germline CDR1 is SGHVS and CDR2 FQNEAQ. CDR3 residues: CASSFGRKGSGNTIYF.

The chain uses TRBV29-1 and TRBJ1-2; lacking DNA, the TRBD1 call made by TCRdb goes unchecked. The germline CDR1 and CDR2 sequences are SQVTM and ANQGSEA. The CDR3 extends over 14 amino acids. The CDR3 spells CITLRDDTNYGYTF.